The present T cell receptor (beta chain) was sequenced within a study of T cell changes during pregnancy in multiple sclerosis (dated by TCRdb to between 2019 and 2020). About the study as a whole: The study examined how the T cell repertoire changed over the course of pregnancy in women with multiple sclerosis.

CDR1 SQVTM and CDR2 ANQGSEA are derived from the germline V gene. V and J are truncated by 4 bases and 3 bases respectively, leaving an intervening sequence of 10 bases. The CDR3 spans 12 residues, from the cysteine through the phenylalanine. Solely the CDR3 DNA is kept, with 36 bases framed from the first base. Notes on this clone: The antigen this receptor binds is unknown. Base qualities are not provided; no much larger clone lies one nucleotide away.

Libraries came from the immunoSEQ multiplex PCR assay. TCRdb stores this immuneACCESS table with in-frame sequences only. Part of the clones is absent; in the studies checked, under half of the shortfall reflects unresolved V genes, and no reason is known for the rest. The sample table contains about 61,000 clones; only one count was recorded for 75% to 90% of them. The ten most abundant clones make up 0.85% to 0.95% of the sample. This chain joins TRBV29-1 to TRBJ2-7, and the D gene may be TRBD2, 6 bases matching. Sequencing used peripheral blood, obtained in the first trimester of pregnancy. The source of this sequence is a female donor in good health, enrolled as a control in a pregnancy study. The CDR3 region: CSVASGVYEQYF. The sequenced DNA: TGCAGCGTTGCGTCGGGAGTCTACGAGCAGTACTTC.